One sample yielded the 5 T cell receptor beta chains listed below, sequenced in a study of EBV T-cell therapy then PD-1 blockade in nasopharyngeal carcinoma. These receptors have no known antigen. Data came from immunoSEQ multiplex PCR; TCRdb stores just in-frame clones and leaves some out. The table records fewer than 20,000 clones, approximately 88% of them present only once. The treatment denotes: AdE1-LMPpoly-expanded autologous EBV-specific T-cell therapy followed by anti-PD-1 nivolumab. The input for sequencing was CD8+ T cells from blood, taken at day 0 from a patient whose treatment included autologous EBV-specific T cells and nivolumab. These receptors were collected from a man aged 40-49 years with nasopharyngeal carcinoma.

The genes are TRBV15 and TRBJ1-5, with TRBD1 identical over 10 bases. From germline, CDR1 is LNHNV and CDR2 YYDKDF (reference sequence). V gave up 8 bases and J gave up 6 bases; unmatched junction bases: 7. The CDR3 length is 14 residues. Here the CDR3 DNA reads TGTGCCACCGCCGGGACAGGGGATTCTCAGCCCCAGCATTTT. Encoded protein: CATAGTGDSQPQHF.

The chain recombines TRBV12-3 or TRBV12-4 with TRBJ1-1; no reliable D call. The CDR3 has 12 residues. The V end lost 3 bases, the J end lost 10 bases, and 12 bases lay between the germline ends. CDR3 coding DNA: TGTGCCAGCAGTTTCGGGGAAGTCGGAGCTTTCTTT. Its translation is CASSFGEVGAFF.

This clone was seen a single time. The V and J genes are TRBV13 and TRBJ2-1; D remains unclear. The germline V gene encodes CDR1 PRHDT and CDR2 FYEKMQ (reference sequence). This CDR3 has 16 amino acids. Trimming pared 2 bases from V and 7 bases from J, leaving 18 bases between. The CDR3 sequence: CASSLMLGSSGNEQFF. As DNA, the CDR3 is TGTGCCAGCAGCTTAATGTTAGGGTCTTCCGGTAATGAGCAGTTCTTC.

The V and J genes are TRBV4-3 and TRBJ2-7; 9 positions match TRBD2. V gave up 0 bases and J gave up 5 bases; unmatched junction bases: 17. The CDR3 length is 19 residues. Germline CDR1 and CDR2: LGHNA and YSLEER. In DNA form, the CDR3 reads TGCGCCAGCAGCCAAGATCTGGGACTAGCTCCCAATAACGGGGACGAGCAGTACTTC. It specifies CASSQDLGLAPNNGDEQYF.

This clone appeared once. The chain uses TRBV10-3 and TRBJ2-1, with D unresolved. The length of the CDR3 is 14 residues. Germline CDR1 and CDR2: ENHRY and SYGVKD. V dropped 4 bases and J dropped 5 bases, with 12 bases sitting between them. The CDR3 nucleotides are TGTGCCATCAGTGGCCCACGCAGAGACAATGAGCAGTTCTTC. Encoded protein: CAISGPRRDNEQFF.